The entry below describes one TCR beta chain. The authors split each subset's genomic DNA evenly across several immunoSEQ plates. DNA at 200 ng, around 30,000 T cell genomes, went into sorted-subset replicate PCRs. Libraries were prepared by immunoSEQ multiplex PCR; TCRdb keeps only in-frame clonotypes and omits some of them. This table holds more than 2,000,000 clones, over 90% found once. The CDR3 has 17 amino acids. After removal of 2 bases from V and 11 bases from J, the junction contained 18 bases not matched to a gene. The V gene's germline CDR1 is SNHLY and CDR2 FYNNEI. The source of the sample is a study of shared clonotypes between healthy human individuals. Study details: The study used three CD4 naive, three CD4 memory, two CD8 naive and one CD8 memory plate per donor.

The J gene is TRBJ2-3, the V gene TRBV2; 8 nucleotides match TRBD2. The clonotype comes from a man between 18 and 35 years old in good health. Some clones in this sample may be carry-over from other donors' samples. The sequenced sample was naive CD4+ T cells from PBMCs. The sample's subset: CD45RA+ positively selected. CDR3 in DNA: TGTGCCAGCAGTGAATGGGAGCCCGTTCGGGAGGGGCATGGGCAGTATTTT. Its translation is CASSEWEPVREGHGQYF.